This T cell receptor (beta chain) stems from a study of vaccination effects on CD4 cells after COVID-19 (dated by TCRdb to the early 2020s). Regarding the study in general: Across the study, the median time from the second dose to post-vaccine sampling was 72 days (range 14 to 241). In both COVID-19 convalescent patients and infection-naive vaccine recipients, the study compared SARS-CoV-2 spike-specific CD4+ TCR repertoires from before mRNA vaccination with those from after it. A total of more than 8 COVID-19 convalescent patients and a handful of SARS-CoV-2-naive healthy vaccine recipients were included in the full study. The Oncomine TCR Beta short-read assay on an Illumina iSeq 100 was used to sequence cultures from other donors in the study.

Concerning this clone itself: No antigen is known for it. Base-call qualities are not available, and no considerably larger clone is one nucleotide away.

To prepare the library, the immunoSEQ multiplex PCR assay was applied. DNA from the CD4+ T cells that had been cultured and isolated underwent TCR beta CDR3 sequencing. The published analysis was carried out like this. Non-productive TCR sequences were discarded, and reads were trimmed to the CDR3 region, with only CDR3s of 7 or more amino acids retained. The MANAFEST web app was used to identify antigen-specific clonotypes by comparing expansion in peptide wells with expansion in reference cultures. To be called positive, a clone needed expansion at FDR<0.05 compared with the reference and with all other wells, an odds ratio greater than 5, and a frequency greater than 0.1% in two replicate wells. A clonotype was defined as cross-reactive if the clonotype was significantly expanded both in SARS-CoV-2 spike wells and in at least one common cold coronavirus spike condition. CDR3 similarity was assessed by Levenshtein distance with the stringdist R package, and unrooted trees were built with ape in R 3.6.1. Entries here come from immuneACCESS through TCRdb and include only in-frame sequences with V and J called. Some clones fail to appear in such tables; in the studies checked, an unresolved V gene covers under half of the shortfall, and the cause of the remainder is unknown. From that table come the V and J calls and clone size; the DNA was used to work out D and trimming. The sample data list fewer than 85,000 clones, and about 80% of these were observed just once. The ten most abundant clones make up approximately 0.95% of the sample.

General findings and caveats noted by the study authors: Limitations of the study were the small number of convalescent patients and the absence of early post-infection timepoints. Among healthy vaccine recipients, nearly all vaccine-induced clones were SARS-CoV-2 mono-reactive, and just 1 of 255 was cross-reactive with common cold coronaviruses. Both infection-induced and vaccine-induced clones contracted markedly at late post-vaccination timepoints, which is consistent with waning T cell responses.

The ViraFEST assay stimulated PBMC with viral peptide pools and then used TCR sequencing to identify antigen-specific CD4+ T cell clonotypes by expansion. After less than 13 days of culture, CD4+ T cells were isolated with the EasySep CD4+ T cell isolation kit. Each participant received two doses of an mRNA SARS-CoV-2 vaccine, either BNT162b2 or mRNA-1273. Healthy vaccine recipients had no prior SARS-CoV-2 infection, confirmed by negative nucleocapsid antibodies before and after vaccination. Each well held around 2 million PBMC cultured in IMDM containing about 5.5% human AB serum, 9 to 10 IU/ml IL-2 and gentamicin, along with roughly 10 ug/ml peptides. On days 3 and 7, half of the culture medium was replaced with fresh IL-2-containing medium. Unless noted otherwise, every peptide stimulation condition was cultured in triplicate wells. Using Ficoll-Paque Plus gradient centrifugation, PBMC were separated from whole blood and then either used fresh or cryopreserved at -140C. The overlapping peptide pools covered the spike proteins of SARS-CoV-2 and of the common cold coronaviruses HCoV-NL63, HCoV-OC43 and HCoV-229E. The QIAamp micro DNA kit was used to extract genomic DNA from the cultured CD4+ T cells.

CDR1 and CDR2, per the germline V gene, are KGHSH and LQKENI. The CDR3 runs 16 residues from the cysteine to the phenylalanine. The CDR3 DNA has 48 bases and is translated from base 1. V is cut back by 3 bases and J by 1 base, with 8 bases in the junction unmatched. This sample comprised CD4+ T cells from PBMCs cultured with HCoV-OC43 spike peptides, obtained after COVID-19 vaccination. What the cell subset or site label conveys for this sample: HCoV-OC43 spike overlapping peptide pool stimulation. Recombination connected TRBV18 to TRBJ1-1; 7 of the junction bases match TRBD1. The TCR sequence derives from a human donor who received a COVID-19 vaccine. The CDR3 region: CASSPSIRGPNTEAFF. The bases read TGTGCCAGCTCACCTTCGATAAGGGGGCCGAACACTGAAGCTTTCTTT.